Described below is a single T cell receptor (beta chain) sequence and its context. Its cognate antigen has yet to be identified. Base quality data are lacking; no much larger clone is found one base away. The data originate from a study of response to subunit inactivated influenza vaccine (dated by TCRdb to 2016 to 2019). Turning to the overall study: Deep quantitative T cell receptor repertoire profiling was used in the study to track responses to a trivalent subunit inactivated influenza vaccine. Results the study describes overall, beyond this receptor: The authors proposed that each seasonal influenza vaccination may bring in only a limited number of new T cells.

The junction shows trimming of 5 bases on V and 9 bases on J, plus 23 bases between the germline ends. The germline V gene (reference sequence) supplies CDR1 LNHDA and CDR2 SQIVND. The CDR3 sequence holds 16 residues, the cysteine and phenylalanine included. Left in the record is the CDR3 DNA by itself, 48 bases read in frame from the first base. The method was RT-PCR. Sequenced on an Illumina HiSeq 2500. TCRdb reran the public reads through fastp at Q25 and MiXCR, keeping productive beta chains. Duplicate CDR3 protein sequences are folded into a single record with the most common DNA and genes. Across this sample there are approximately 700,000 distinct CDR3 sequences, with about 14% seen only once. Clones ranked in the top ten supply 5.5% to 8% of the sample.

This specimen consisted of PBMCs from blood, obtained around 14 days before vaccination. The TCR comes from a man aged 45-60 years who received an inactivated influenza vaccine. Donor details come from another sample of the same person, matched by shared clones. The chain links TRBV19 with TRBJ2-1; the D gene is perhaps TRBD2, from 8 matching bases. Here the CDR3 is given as CASSPRGTSHWGEQFF. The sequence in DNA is TGTGCCAGTAGTCCCAGGGGGACTAGTCATTGGGGTGAGCAGTTCTTC.